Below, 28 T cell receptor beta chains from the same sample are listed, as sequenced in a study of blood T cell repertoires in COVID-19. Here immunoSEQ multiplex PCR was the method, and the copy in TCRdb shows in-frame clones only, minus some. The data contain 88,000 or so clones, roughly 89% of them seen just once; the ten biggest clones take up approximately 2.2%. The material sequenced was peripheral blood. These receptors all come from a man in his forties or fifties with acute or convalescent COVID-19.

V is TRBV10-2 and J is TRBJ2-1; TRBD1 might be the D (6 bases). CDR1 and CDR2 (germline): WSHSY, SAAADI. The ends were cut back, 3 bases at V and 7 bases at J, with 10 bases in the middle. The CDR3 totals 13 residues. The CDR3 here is CASSEQGRNEQFF. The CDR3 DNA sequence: TGCGCCAGCAGTGAACAGGGTAGGAATGAGCAGTTCTTC.

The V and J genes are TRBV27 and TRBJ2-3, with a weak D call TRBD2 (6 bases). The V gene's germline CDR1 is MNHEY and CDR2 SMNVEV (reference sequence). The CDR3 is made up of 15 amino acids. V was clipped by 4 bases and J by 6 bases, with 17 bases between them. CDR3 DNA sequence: TGTGCCAGCAGTTCGGGGGTGGCCCTTTGGGATACGCAGTATTTT. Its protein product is CASSSGVALWDTQYF.

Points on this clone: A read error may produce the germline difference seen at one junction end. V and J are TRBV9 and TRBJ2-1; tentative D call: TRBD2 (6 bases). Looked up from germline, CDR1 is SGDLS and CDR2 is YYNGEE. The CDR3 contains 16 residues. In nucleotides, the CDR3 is TGTACCAGCAGCGCTTTGGGACTCATTGTCGACAATGAGCAGTTCTTC. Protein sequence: CTSSALGLIVDNEQFF.

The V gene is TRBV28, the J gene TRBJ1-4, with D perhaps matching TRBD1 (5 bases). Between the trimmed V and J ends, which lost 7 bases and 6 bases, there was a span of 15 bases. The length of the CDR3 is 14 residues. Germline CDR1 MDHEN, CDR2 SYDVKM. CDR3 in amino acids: CASTRAGLYEKLFF. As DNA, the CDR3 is TGTGCCAGCACCAGGGCAGGCCTTTATGAAAAACTGTTTTTT.

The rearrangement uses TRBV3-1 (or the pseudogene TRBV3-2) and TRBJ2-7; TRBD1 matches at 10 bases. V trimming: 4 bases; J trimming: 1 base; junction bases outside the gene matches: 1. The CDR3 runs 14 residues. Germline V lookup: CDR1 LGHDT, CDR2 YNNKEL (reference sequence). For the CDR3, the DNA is TGTGCCAGCAGCCGGGACAGGGGATCCTACGAGCAGTACTTC. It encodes CASSRDRGSYEQYF.

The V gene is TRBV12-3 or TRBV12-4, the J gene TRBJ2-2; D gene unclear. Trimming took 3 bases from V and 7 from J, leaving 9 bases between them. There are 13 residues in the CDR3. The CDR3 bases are TGTGCCAGCAGTTTCTATTTTGGCGGGGAGCTGTTTTTT. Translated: CASSFYFGGELFF.

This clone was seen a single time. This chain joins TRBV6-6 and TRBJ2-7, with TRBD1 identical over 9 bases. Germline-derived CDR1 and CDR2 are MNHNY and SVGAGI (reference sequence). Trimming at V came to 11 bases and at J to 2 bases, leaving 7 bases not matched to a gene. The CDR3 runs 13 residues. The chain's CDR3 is CACAGQGTYEQYF. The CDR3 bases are TGTGCCTGCGCGGGACAGGGAACCTACGAGCAGTACTTC.

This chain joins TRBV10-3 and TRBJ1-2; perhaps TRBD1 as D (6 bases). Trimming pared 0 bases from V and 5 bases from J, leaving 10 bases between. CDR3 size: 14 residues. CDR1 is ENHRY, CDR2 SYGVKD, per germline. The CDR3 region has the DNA TGTGCCATCAGTGAGTCTATCCAGGGGTATGGCTACACCTTC. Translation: CAISESIQGYGYTF.

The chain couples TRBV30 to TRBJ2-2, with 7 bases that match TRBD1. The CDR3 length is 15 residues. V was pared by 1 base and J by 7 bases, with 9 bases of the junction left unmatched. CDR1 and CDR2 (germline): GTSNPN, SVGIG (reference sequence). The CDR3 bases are TGTGCCTGGAGTGCCACGAGACAGGGCGGCGGGGAGCTGTTTTTT. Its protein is CAWSATRQGGGELFF. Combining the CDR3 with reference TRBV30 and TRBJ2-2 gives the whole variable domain SQTIHQWPATLVQPVGSPLSLECTVEGTSNPNLYWYRQAAGRGLQLLFYSVGIGQISSEVPQNLSASRPQDRQFILSSKKLLLSDSGFYLCAWSATRQGGGELFFGEGSRLTVL.

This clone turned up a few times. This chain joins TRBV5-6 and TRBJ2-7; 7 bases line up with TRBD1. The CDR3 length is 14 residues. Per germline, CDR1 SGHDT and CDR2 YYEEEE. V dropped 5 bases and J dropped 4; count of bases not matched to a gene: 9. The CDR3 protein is CASSSDRVLYEQYF. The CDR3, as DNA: TGTGCCAGCAGTTCAGACAGGGTCCTGTACGAGCAGTACTTC.

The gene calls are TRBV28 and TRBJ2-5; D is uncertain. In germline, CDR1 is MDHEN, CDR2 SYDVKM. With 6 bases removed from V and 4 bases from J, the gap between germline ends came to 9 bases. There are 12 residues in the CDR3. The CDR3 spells CASSRRVETQYF. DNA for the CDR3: TGTGCCAGCAGCCGACGGGTAGAGACCCAGTACTTC.

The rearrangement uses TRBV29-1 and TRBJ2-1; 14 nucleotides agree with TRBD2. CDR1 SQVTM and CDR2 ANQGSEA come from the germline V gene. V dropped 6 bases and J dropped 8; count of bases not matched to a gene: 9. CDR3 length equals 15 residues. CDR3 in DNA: TGCAGCGTCCGGACTAGCGGGAGGAATATCGATGAGCAGTTCTTC. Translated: CSVRTSGRNIDEQFF.

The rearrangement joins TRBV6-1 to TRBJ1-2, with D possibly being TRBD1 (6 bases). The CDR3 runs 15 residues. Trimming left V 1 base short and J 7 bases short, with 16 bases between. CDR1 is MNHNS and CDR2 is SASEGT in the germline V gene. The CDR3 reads CASSEENSGVSGYTF. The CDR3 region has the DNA TGTGCCAGCAGTGAAGAAAACTCAGGGGTTAGTGGCTACACCTTC.

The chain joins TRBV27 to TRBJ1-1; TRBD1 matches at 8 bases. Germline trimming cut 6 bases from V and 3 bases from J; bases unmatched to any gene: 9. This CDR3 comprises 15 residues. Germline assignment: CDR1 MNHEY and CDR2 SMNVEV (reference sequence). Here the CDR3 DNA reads TGTGCCAGCAGGTCCCCAGGGGGCCCGGACACTGAAGCTTTCTTT. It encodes CASRSPGGPDTEAFF.

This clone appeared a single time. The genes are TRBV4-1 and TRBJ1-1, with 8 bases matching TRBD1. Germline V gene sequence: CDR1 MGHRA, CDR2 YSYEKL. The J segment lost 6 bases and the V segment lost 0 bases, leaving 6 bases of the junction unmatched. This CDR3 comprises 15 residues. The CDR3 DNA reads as TGCGCCAGCAGCCAAGAGGCAGGGGGCTTCGCTGAAGCTTTCTTT. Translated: CASSQEAGGFAEAFF.

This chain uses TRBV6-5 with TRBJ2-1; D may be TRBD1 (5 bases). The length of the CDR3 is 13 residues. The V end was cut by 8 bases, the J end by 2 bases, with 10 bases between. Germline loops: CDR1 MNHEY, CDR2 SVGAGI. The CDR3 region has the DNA TGTGCCAGCGGGCAGGGAACCTACAATGAGCAGTTCTTC. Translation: CASGQGTYNEQFF.

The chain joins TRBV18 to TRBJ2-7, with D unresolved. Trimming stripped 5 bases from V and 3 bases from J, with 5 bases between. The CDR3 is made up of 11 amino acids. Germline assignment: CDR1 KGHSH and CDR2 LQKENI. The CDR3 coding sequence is TGTGCCAGCTCATCCGGCTACGAGCAGTACGTC. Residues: CASSSGYEQYV.

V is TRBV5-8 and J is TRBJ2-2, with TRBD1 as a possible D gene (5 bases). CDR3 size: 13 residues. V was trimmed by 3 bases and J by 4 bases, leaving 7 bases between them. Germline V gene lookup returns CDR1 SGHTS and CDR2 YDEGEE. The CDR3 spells CASSSGFTGELFF. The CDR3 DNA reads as TGTGCCAGCAGCTCAGGGTTCACCGGGGAGCTGTTTTTT.

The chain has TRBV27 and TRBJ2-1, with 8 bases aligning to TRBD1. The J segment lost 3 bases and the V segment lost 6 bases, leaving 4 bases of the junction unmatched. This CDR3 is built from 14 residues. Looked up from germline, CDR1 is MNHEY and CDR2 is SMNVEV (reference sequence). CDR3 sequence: CASRTGTGYNEQFF. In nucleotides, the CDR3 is TGTGCCAGCAGAACCGGGACAGGCTACAATGAGCAGTTCTTC.

Here the CDR3 DNA reads TGTGCCAGCAGCTTCGGGATAGAGACCCAGTACTTC. Amino acids: CASSFGIETQYF. The gene calls are TRBV13 and TRBJ2-5; perhaps TRBD2 as D (5 bases). Germline assignment: CDR1 PRHDT and CDR2 FYEKMQ (reference sequence). The length of the CDR3 is 12 residues. Trimming left V 3 bases short and J 4 bases short, with 6 bases between.

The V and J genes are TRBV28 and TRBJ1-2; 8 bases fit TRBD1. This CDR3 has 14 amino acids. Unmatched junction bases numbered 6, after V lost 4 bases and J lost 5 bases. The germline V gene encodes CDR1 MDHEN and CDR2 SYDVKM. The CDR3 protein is CASSSGQVVYGYTF. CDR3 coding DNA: TGTGCCAGCAGTTCGGGACAGGTGGTTTATGGCTACACCTTC.

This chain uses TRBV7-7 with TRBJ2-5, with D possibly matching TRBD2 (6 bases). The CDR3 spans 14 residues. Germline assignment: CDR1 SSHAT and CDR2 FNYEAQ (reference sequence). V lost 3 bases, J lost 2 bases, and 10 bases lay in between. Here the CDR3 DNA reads TGTGCCAGCAGCTTGGGTAGCGGTCAAGAGACCCAGTACTTC. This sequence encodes CASSLGSGQETQYF.

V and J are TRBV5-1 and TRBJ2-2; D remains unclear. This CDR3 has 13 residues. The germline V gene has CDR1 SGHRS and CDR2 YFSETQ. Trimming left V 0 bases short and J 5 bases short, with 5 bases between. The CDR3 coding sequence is TGCGCCAGCAGCTTGGGGCGGACCGGGGAGCTGTTTTTT. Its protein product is CASSLGRTGELFF.

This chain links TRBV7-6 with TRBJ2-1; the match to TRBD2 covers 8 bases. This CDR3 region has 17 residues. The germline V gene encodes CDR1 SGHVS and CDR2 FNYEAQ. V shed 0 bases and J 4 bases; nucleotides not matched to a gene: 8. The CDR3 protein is CASSLAAGTRVYNEQFF. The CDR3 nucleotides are TGTGCCAGCAGCTTAGCCGCCGGGACTAGAGTATACAATGAGCAGTTCTTC. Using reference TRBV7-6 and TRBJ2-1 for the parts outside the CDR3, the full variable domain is GAGVSQSPRYKVTKRGQDVALRCDPISGHVSLYWYRQALGQGPEFLTYFNYEAQQDKSGLPNDRFSAERPEGSISTLTIQRTEQRDSAMYRCASSLAAGTRVYNEQFFGPGTRLTVL.

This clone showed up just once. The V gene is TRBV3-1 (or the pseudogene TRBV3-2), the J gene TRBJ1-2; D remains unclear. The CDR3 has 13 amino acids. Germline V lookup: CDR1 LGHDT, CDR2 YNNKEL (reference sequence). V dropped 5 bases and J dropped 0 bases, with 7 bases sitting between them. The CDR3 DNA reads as TGTGCCAGCAGCATAACAGCTAACTATGGCTACACCTTC. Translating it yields CASSITANYGYTF.

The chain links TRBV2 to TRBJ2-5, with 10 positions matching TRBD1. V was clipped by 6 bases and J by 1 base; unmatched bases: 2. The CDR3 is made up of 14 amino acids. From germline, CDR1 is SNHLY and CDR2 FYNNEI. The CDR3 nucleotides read TGTGCCAGCAGATGGACAGGGGGCCAAGAGACCCAGTACTTC. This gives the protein CASRWTGGQETQYF.

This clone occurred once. Here the CDR3 DNA reads TGTGCCAGCAAACCGGGACAGGGGGCCTACGAGCAGTACGTC. Residues: CASKPGQGAYEQYV. The chain is built from TRBV6-5 and TRBJ2-7; TRBD1 matches 11 bases. The CDR3 loop spans 14 amino acids. Germline lookup yields CDR1 MNHEY and CDR2 SVGAGI. V dropped 7 bases and J dropped 2; count of bases not matched to a gene: 4.

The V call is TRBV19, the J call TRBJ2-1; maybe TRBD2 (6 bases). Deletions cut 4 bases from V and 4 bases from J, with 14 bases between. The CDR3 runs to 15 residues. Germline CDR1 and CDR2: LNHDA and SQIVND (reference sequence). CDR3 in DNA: TGTGCCAGTAGTAGGGACTCAAGTCCTTACAATGAGCAGTTCTTC. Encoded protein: CASSRDSSPYNEQFF.